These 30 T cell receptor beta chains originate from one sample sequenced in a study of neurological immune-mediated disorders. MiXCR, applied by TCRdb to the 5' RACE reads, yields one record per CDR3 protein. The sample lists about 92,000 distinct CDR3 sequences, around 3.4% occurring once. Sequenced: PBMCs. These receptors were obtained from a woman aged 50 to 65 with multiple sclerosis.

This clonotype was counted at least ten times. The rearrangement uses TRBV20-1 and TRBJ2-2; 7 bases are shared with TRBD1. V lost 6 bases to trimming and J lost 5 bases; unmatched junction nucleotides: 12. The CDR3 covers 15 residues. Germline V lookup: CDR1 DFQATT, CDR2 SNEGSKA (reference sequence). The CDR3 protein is CSARERGQWTGELFF. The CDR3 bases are TGCAGTGCGAGGGAAAGGGGGCAGTGGACCGGGGAGCTGTTTTTT.

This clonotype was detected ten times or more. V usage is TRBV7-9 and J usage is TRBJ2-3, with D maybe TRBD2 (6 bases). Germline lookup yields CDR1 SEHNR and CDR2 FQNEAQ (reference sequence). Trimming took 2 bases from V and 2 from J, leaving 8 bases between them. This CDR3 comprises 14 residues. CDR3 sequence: CASSLRGTTDTQYF. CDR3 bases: TGTGCCAGCAGCTTACGGGGGACCACAGATACGCAGTATTTT. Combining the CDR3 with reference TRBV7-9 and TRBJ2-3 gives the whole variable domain DTGVSQNPRHKITKRGQNVTFRCDPISEHNRLYWYRQTLGQGPEFLTYFQNEAQLEKSRLLSDRFSAERPKGSFSTLEIQRTEQGDSAMYLCASSLRGTTDTQYFGPGTRLTVL.

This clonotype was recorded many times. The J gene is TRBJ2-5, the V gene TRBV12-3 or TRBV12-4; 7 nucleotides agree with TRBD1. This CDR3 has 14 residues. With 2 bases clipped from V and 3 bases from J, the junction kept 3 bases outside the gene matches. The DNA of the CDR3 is TGTGCCAGCAGTTTAAGGGGGCTCGAAGAGACCCAGTACTTC. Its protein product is CASSLRGLEETQYF.

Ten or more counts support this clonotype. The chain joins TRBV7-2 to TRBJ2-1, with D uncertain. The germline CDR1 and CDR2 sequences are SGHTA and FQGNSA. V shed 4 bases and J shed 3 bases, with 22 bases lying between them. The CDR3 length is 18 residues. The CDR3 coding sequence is TGTGCCAGCAGCTCTCCGTCAGTTTCCGCTAGAAGCTACAATGAGCAGTTCTTC. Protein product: CASSSPSVSARSYNEQFF.

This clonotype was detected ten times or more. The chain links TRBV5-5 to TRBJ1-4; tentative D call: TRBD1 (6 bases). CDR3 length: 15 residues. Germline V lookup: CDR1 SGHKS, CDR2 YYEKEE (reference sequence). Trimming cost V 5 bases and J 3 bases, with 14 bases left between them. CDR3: CASSRGGGPNEKLFF. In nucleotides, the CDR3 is TGTGCCAGCAGTCGCGGTGGGGGCCCTAATGAAAAACTGTTTTTT.

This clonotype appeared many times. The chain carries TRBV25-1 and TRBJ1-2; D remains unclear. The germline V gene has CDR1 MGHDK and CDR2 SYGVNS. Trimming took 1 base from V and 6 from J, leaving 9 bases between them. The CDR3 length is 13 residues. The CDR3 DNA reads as TGTGCCAGCAGTGAATTCCAACACGATGGCTACACCTTC. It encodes CASSEFQHDGYTF.

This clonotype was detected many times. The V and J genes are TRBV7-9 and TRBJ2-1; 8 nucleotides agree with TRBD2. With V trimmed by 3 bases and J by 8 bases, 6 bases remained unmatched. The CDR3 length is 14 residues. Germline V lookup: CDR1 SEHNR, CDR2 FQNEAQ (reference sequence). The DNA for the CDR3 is TGTGCCAGCAGCTTGGGACTAGTCCTCGATGAGCAGTTCTTC. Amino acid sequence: CASSLGLVLDEQFF.

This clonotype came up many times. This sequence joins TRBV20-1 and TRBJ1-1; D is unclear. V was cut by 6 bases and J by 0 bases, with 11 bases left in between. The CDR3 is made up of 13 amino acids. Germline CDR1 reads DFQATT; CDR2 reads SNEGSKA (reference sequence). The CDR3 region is CSAPLGMNTEAFF. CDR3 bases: TGCAGTGCCCCGCTGGGGATGAACACTGAAGCTTTCTTT.

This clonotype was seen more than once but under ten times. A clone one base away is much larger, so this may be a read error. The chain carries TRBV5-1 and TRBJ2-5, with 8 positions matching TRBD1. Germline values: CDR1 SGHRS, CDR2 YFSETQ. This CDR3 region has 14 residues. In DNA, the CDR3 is TGCGCCAGCCTGAAACAGGGGGACCAAGAGAACCAGTACTTC. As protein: CASLKQGDQENQYF.

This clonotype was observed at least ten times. The CDR3 region is CSAETGTSTDTQYF. The CDR3 DNA reads as TGCAGTGCTGAAACAGGGACTAGCACAGATACGCAGTATTTT. The chain combines TRBV20-1 with TRBJ2-3, with D possibly called TRBD1 or TRBD2 (6 bases each). The CDR3 has 14 residues. V was pared by 5 bases and J by 0 bases, with 12 bases between. The V gene's germline CDR1 is DFQATT and CDR2 SNEGSKA (reference sequence).

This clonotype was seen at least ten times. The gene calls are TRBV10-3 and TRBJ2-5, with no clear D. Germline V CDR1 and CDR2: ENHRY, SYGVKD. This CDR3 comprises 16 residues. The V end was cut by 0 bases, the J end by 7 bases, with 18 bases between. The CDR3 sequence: CAISESGRSEDVTQYF. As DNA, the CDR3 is TGTGCCATCAGTGAGTCTGGCAGGTCCGAAGACGTGACCCAGTACTTC.

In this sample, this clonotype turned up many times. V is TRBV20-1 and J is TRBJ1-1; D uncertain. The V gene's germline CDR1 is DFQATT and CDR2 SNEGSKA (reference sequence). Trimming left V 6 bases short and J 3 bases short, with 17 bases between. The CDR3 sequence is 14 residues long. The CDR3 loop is CSALLYYRDTEAFF. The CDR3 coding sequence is TGCAGTGCCCTATTATACTATAGGGACACTGAAGCTTTCTTT.

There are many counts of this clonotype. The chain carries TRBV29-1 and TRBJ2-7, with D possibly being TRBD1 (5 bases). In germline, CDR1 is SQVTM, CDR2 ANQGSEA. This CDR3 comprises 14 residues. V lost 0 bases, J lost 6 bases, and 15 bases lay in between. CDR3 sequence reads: CSVEDQGPVREQYF. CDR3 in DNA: TGCAGCGTTGAAGATCAGGGCCCCGTGCGCGAGCAGTACTTC.

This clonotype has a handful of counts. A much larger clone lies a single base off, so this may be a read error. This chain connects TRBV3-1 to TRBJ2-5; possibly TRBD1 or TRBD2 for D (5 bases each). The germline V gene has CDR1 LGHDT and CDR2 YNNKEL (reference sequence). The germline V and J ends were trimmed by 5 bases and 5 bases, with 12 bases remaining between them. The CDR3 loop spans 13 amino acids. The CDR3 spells CASSAKGTETQYF. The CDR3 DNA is TGTGCCAGCAGCGCAAAGGGGACGGAGACCCAGTACTTC.

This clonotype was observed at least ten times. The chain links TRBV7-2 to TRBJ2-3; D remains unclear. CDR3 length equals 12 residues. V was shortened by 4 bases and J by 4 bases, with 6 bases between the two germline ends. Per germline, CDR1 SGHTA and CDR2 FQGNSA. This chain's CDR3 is CASSSVPDTQYF. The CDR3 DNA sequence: TGTGCCAGCAGCTCCGTCCCAGATACGCAGTATTTT.

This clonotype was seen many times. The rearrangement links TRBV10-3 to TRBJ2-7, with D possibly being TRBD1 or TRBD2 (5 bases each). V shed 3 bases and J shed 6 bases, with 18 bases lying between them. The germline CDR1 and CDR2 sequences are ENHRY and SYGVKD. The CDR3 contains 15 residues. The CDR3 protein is CAISDHPTGRGEQYF. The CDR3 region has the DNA TGTGCCATCAGTGACCACCCTACGGGAAGGGGCGAGCAGTACTTC.

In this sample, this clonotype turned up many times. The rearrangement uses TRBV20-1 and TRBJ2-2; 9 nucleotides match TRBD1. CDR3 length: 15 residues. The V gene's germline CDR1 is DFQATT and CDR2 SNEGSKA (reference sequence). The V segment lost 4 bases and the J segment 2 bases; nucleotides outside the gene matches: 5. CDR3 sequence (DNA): TGCAGTGCTAATCGACAGGGGGATAACACCGGGGAGCTGTTTTTT. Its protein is CSANRQGDNTGELFF.

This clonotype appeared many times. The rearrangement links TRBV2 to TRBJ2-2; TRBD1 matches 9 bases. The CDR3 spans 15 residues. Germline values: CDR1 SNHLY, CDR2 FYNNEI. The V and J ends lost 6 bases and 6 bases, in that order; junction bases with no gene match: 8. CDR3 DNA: TGTGCCAGCAGATTGGACAGGGGTGTTGCCGGGGAGCTGTTTTTT. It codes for CASRLDRGVAGELFF.

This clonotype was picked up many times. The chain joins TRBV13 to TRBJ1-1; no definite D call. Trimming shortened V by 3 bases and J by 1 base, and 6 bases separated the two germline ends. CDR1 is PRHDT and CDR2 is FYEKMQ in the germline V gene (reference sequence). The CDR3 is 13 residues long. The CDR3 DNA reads TGTGCCAGCAGCTTGGAGTGGAACACTGAAGCTTTCTTT. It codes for CASSLEWNTEAFF.

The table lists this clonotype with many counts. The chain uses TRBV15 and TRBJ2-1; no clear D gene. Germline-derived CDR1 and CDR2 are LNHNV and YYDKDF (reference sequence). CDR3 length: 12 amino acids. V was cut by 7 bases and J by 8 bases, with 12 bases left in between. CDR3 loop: CATKITPDEQFF. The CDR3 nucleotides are TGTGCCACCAAGATAACCCCCGATGAGCAGTTCTTC.

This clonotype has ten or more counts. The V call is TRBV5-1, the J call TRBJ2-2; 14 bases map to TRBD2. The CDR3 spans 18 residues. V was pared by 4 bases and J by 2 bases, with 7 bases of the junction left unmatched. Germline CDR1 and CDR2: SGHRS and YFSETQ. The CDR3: CASSPPGTSGSNTGELFF. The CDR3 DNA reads TGCGCCAGCAGCCCACCCGGGACTAGCGGGAGTAACACCGGGGAGCTGTTTTTT.

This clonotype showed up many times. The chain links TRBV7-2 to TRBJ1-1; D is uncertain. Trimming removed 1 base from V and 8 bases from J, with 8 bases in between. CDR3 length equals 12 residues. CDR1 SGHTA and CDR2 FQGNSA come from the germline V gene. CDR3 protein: CASSLGGSEAFF. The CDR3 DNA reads TGTGCCAGCAGCTTAGGAGGGTCCGAAGCTTTCTTT.

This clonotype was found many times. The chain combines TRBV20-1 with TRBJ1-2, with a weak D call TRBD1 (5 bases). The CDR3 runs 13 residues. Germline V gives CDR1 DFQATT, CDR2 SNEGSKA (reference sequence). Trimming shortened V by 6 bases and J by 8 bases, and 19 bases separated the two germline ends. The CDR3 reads CSASTGSGLGYTF. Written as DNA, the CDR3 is TGCAGTGCCAGCACGGGGTCAGGGCTGGGCTACACCTTC.

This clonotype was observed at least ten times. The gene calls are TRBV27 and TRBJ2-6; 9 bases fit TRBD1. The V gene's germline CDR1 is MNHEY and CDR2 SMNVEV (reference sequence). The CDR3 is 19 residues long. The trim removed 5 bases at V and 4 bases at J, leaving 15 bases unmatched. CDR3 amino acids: CASSPHPGTGGIGANVLTF. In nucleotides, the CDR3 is TGTGCCAGCAGTCCCCACCCCGGAACAGGGGGCATCGGGGCCAACGTCCTGACTTTC.

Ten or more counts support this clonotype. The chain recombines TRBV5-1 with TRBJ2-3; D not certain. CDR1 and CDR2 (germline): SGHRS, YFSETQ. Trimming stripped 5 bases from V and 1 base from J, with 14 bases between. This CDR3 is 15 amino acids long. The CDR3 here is CASRQTPAGTDTQYF. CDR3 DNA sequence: TGCGCCAGCAGACAGACCCCGGCCGGCACAGATACGCAGTATTTT. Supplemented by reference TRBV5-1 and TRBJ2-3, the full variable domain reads KAGVTQTPRYLIKTRGQQVTLSCSPISGHRSVSWYQQTPGQGLQFLFEYFSETQRNKGNFPGRFSGRQFSNSRSEMNVSTLELGDSALYLCASRQTPAGTDTQYFGPGTRLTVL.

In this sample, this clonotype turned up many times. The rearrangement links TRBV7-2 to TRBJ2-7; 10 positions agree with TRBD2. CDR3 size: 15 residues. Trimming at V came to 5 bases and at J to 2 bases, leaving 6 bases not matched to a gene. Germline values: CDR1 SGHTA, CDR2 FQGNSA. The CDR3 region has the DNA TGTGCCAGCAGCGTGACTAGCGGGTTTGCCTACGAGCAGTACTTC. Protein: CASSVTSGFAYEQYF.

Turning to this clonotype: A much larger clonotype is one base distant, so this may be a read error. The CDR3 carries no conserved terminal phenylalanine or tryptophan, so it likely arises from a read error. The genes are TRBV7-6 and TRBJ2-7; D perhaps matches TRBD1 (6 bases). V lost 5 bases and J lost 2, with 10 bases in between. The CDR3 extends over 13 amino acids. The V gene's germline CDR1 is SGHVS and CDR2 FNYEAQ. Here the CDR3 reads CASSPQGTYEQYC. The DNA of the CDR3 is TGTGCCAGCAGCCCCCAGGGGACCTACGAGCAGTACTGC.

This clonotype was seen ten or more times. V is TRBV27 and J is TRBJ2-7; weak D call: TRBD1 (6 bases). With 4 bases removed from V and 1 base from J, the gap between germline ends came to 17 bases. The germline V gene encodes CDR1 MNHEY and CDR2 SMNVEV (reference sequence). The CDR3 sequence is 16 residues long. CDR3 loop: CASSSIKWGHSYEQYF. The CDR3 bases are TGTGCCAGCAGTTCTATAAAGTGGGGGCATTCCTACGAGCAGTACTTC.

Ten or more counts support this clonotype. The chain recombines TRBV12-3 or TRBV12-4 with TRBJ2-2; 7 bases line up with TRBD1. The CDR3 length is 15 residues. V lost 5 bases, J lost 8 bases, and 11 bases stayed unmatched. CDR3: CASSPGTAPMGELFF. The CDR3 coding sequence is TGTGCCAGCAGTCCAGGGACAGCGCCTATGGGGGAGCTGTTTTTT.

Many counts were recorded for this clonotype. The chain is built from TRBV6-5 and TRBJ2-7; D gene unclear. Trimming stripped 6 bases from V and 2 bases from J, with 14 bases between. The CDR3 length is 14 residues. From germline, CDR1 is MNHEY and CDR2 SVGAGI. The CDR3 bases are TGTGCCAGCAGCTACGCGGACGGAGCCTACGAGCAGTACTTC. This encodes CASSYADGAYEQYF.